This TCR beta chain was captured in a study of T cell repertoires in cytomegalovirus infection. Background on the study: Indications of both CMV infection and matching HLA type were provided by public TCR beta signatures. Study-level findings and limits: Public TCR beta family frequency separated CMV-and-HLA carriers, including in an independent cohort. The ex vivo response was dominated by HLA-C-restricted CMV-specific TCR beta clonotypes.

As regards this clonotype: Antigen: not known.

In TCRdb, the reads were re-called with MiXCR into one record per CDR3 protein. The sample includes around 300,000 distinct CDR3 sequences, over 20% of them seen just once. The sequencing input was PBMCs. This TCR came from a human donor in good health (CMV status not recorded). Some clones in this sample may be carry-over from other donors' samples.

In DNA, the CDR3 is TGTGCCACCAGCAGAGATCCAGGGGATGAGCAGTTCTTC. This translates into CATSRDPGDEQFF. The rearrangement links TRBV15 to TRBJ2-1, with D tentatively TRBD1 (6 bases). V lost 0 bases, J lost 8 bases, and 8 bases lay in between. There are 13 residues in the CDR3. CDR1 and CDR2 from the germline V gene are LNHNV and YYDKDF (reference sequence).